These T cell receptor beta chains were read from a single sample in a study of human T cells and chemical hapten exposure. TCRdb independently ran MiXCR on the RACE reads; one entry per CDR3 protein. The sample has some 330,000 distinct CDR3 sequences, about 5.4% seen once. The sequences come from whole blood, collected in connection with sensitization to the hapten diphenylcyclopropenone (DPC). The source is a woman between 18 and 29 years old with alopecia areata. Some clones in this sample may be carry-over from other donors' samples. Both conserved end residues are part of each CDR3. Each record gives: CDR3 protein, V gene, clone size. Not all rows give a size; the values are once, few, many and, for expanded clones, a class.

CSVLGGGLSYEQYF,TRBV29-1,few
CATSDTFTDTQYF,TRBV24-1,.
CASSLDGVQPQHF,TRBV5-1,many
CASSVGPTNSPLHF,TRBV25-1,few
CASSLVSGLWENQPQHF,TRBV7-8,.
CASSNSIYNEQFF,TRBV7-9,few
CASSSDRGPGANVLTF,TRBV7-2,many
CASSLRGTQYF,TRBV6-2/TRBV6-3,many
CASSAVGSYEQYF,TRBV13,.
CASRTTRIDEQFF,TRBV7-8,few
CASSLVHRGEAFF,TRBV12-3/TRBV12-4,many
CASSTGTSFRQETQYF,TRBV12-3/TRBV12-4,few
CASSHENRGTTNEKLFF,TRBV4-2,many
CASSPLHSGDSEQYF,TRBV18,few
CASSFSGEQFF,TRBV6-2/TRBV6-3,.
CASSSHRDRGGYEQYF,TRBV11-2,.
CATGRNRGNYGYTF,TRBV27,few
CASSHRVTEAFF,TRBV6-2/TRBV6-3,many
CASSPMWAGQETQYF,TRBV6-2/TRBV6-3,.
CAIGGASYRNTEAFF,TRBV10-3,.
CSVVARTLGETQYF,TRBV29-1,few
CAISEPSGAGGNYGYTF,TRBV10-3,.
CASSLAGAQETQYF,TRBV7-7,many
CASSREAGDYGYTF,TRBV6-5,many
CASRWDSQNTEAFF,TRBV5-4,few
CASSRTAGPETQYF,TRBV3-1,few
CASSQEGPGGNYGYTF,TRBV14,.
CSVAPQGPPLHF,TRBV29-1,.
CSVRDGGETQYF,TRBV29-1,.
CASSTRSSRGTEAFF,TRBV7-2,few
CASSDGAGLLNTEAFF,TRBV2,few
CASSHRRVKSLQETQYF,TRBV4-1,many
CASSQGGQGELEQFF,TRBV4-2,.
CASSRRAGTGQETQYF,TRBV12-3/TRBV12-4,many
CASSTQNTEAFF,TRBV7-9,few
CASSQDSGQNYGYTF,TRBV4-3,many
CASSPGQRNTGELFF,TRBV7-2,.
CSVTFSYEQYF,TRBV29-1,many
CSASGRGGTEAFF,TRBV20-1,.
CASSEALSYGYTF,TRBV2,many
CASSLWASGSGANVLTF,TRBV7-8,few
CASSQDKGIGGYTF,TRBV4-3,few
CASSPRSQGSYNSPLHF,TRBV7-2,.
CAISWTGGLGTDTQYF,TRBV10-3,many
CASSQAQAGPDTQYF,TRBV4-2,many
CASSHRTRDEQFF,TRBV7-9,few
CASGHSGNTIYF,TRBV11-2,many
CASSSMTSGGETQYF,TRBV5-4,many
CASSSREVRTEAFF,TRBV3-1,few
CAISESLAGGLYEQYF,TRBV10-3,few
CASSESNRSGYTF,TRBV2,few
CASMGNTEAFF,TRBV5-1,many
CASSYGSGGLRSGANVLTF,TRBV6-5,many
CASSQGQGTGSEKLFF,TRBV4-3,many
CASSSGQGRNTIYF,TRBV7-2,many